This T cell receptor (beta chain) was found in a study of CD8+ T cells in alopecia areata. At the level of the study: Treated patients received oral tofacitinib, 5 to 10 mg twice daily. Treated patients were scored for severity by percent of scalp affected.

Treatment here: oral pan-JAK inhibitor, 5-10 mg twice daily. Obtained from alopecia areata patients were lesional scalp punch biopsies along with peripheral blood. CDR3 size: 16 residues. The V end lost 2 bases, the J end lost 2 bases, and 16 bases lay between the germline ends. Germline V gene lookup returns CDR1 SGHAT and CDR2 FQNNGV. Reverse transcribed after extraction, RNA yielded cDNA as the sequencing template. Assay used: immunoSEQ multiplex PCR; TCRdb lists only in-frame clones, some missing. Here the sample spans some 7,000 clones, roughly 67% being singletons. The sample consisted of skin, taken at week 4, from a patient treated with tofacitinib. This chain connects TRBV11-2 to TRBJ2-7; unclear D gene. This receptor was obtained from a human donor with alopecia areata. The DNA of the CDR3 is TGTGCCAGCAGCTTAATACCTGACCTTCTCCCCTACGAGCAGTACTTC. Protein sequence: CASSLIPDLLPYEQYF. Full variable domain (remainder filled in from reference TRBV11-2 and TRBJ2-7): EAGVAQSPRYKIIEKRQSVAFWCNPISGHATLYWYQQILGQGPKLLIQFQNNGVVDDSQLPKDRFSAERLKGVDSTLKIQPAKLEDSAVYLCASSLIPDLLPYEQYFGPGTRLTVT.